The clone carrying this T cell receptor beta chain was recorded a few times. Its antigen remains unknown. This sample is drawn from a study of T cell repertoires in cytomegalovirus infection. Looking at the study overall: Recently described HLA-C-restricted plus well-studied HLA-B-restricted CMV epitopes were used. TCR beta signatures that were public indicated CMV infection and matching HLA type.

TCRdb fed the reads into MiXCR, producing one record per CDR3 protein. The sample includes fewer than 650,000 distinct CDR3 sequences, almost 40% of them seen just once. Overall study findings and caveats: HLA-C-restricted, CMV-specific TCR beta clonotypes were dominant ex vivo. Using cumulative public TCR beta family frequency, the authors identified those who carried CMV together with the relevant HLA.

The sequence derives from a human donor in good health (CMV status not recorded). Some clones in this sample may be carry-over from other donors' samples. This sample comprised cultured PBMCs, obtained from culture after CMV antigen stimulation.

The CDR3 here is CACYGRGGEQFF. The DNA of the CDR3 is TGTGCCTGCTACGGGAGGGGTGGTGAGCAGTTCTTC. The chain combines TRBV30 with TRBJ2-1; 8 bases are shared with TRBD2. Trimming removed 6 bases from V and 9 bases from J; junction bases left unmatched: 7. The CDR3 sequence is 12 residues long. From germline, CDR1 is GTSNPN and CDR2 SVGIG (reference sequence).